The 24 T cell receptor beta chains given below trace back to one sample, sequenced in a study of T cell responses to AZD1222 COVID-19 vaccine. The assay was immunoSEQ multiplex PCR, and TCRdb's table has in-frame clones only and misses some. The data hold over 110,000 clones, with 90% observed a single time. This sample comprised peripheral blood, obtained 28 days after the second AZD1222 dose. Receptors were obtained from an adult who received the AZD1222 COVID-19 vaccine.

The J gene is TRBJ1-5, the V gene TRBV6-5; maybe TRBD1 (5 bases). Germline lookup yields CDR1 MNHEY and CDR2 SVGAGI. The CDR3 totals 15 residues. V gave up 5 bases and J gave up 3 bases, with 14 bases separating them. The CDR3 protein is CASSTPQGSNQPQHF. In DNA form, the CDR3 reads TGTGCCAGCAGTACCCCTCAGGGTTCCAATCAGCCCCAGCATTTT.

This chain's CDR3 is CASSPRGSGELFF. CDR3 coding DNA: TGTGCCAGCAGCCCCCGGGGGTCCGGGGAGCTGTTTTTT. The V and J genes are TRBV6-2 or TRBV6-3 and TRBJ2-2, with D perhaps TRBD2 (6 bases). This CDR3 is built from 13 residues. Germline V gene lookup returns CDR1 MNHEY and CDR2 SVGEGT. With 6 bases removed from V and 6 bases from J, the gap between germline ends came to 11 bases.

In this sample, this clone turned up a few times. CDR3 nucleotides: TGTGCCAGCAGCCCGGACAGGGTTAATTCACCCCTCCACTTT. Protein: CASSPDRVNSPLHF. This rearrangement joins TRBV7-9 to TRBJ1-6, with 8 bases matching TRBD1. CDR3 length: 14 amino acids. CDR1 and CDR2 (germline): SEHNR, FQNEAQ (reference sequence). The ends lost 5 bases at V and 6 bases at J; junction bases unmatched: 3.

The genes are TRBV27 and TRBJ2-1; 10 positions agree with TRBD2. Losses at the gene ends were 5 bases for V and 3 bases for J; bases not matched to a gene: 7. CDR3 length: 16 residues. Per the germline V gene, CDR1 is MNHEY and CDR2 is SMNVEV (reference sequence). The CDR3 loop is CASSQTTSGFYNEQFF. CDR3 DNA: TGTGCCAGCAGTCAAACGACTAGCGGGTTCTACAATGAGCAGTTCTTC.

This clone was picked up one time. The CDR3 region is CAWTLGTDTQYF. DNA for the CDR3: TGTGCCTGGACCTTGGGCACAGATACGCAGTATTTT. The V gene is TRBV30, the J gene TRBJ2-3; D remains ambiguous. Trimming left V 4 bases short and J 1 base short, with 6 bases between. The CDR3 is made up of 12 amino acids. From germline, CDR1 is GTSNPN and CDR2 SVGIG (reference sequence).

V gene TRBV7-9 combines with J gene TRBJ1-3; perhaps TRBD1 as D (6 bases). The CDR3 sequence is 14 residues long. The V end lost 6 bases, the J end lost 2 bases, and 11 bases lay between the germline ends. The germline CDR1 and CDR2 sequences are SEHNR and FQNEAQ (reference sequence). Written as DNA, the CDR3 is TGTGCCAGCAGACCCGGACAGCCTGGAAACACCATATATTTT. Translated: CASRPGQPGNTIYF.

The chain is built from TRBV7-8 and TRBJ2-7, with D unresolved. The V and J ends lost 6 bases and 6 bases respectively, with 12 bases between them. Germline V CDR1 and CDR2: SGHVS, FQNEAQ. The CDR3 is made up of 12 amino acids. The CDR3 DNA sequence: TGTGCCAGCAGTCGGATTTTAGGCGAGCAGTACTTC. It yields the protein CASSRILGEQYF.

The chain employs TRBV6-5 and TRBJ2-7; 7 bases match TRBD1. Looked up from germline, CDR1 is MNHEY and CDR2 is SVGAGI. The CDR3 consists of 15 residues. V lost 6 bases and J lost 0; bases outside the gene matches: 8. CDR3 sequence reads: CASSAGTDSSYEQYF. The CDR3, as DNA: TGTGCCAGCAGCGCCGGGACAGACAGCTCCTACGAGCAGTACTTC.

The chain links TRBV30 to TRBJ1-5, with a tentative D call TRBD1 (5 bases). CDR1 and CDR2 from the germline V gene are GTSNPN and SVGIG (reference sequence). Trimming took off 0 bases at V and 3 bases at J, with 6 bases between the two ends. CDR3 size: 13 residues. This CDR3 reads CAWSVQDNQPQHF. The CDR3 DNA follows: TGTGCCTGGAGTGTACAGGACAATCAGCCCCAGCATTTT.

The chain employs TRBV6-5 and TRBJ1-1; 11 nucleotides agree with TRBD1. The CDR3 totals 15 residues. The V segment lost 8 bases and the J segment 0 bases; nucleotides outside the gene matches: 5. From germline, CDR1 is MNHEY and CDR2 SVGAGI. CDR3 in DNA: TGTGCCAGCTTGGACAGGGGGCTCATGAACACTGAAGCTTTCTTT. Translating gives CASLDRGLMNTEAFF.

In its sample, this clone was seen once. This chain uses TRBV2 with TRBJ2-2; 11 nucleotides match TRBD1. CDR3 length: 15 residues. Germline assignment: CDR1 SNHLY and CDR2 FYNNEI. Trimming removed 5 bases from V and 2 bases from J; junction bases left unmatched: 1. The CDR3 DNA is TGTGCCAGCAGTAGGACAGGGGGCAACACCGGGGAGCTGTTTTTT. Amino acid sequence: CASSRTGGNTGELFF.

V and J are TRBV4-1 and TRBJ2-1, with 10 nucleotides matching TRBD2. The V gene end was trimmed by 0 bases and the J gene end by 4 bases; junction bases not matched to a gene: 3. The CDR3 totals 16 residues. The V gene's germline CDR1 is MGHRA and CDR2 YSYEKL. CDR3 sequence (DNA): TGCGCCAGCAGCCAAGAGGGAGCGGGGGGGTACAATGAGCAGTTCTTC. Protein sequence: CASSQEGAGGYNEQFF.

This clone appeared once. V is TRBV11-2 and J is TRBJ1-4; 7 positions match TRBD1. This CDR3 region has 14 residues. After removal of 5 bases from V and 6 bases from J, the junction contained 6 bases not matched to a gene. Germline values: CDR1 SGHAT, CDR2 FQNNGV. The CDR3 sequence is CASSPTGIDEKLFF. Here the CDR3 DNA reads TGTGCCAGCAGCCCGACAGGGATCGATGAAAAACTGTTTTTT.

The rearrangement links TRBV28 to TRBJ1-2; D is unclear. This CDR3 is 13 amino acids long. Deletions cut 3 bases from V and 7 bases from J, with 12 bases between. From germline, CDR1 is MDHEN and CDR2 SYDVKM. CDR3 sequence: CASSLRGLSGYTF. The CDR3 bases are TGTGCCAGCAGTTTGCGGGGTTTATCTGGCTACACCTTC.

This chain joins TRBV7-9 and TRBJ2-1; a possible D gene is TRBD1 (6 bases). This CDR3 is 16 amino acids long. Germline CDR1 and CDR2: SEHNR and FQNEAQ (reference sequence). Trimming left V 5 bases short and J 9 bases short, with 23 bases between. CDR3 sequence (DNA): TGTGCCAGCAGCACGAGGCGAAACAGGGCGTTTACTGAGCAGTTCTTC. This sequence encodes CASSTRRNRAFTEQFF.

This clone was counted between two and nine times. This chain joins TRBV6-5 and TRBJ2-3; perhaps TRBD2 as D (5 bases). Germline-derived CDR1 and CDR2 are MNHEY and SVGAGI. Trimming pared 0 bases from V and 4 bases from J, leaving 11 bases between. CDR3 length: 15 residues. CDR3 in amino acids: CASSYSRGRSDTQYF. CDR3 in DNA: TGTGCCAGCAGTTACTCCCGCGGGCGATCAGATACGCAGTATTTT.

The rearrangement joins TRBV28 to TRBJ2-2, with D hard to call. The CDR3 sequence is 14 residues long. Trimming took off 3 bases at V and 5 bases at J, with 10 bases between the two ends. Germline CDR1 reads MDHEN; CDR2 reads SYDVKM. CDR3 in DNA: TGTGCCAGCAGTTTCTCGAGGTGGACCGGGGAGCTGTTTTTT. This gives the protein CASSFSRWTGELFF.

In nucleotides, the CDR3 is TGTGCCAGCTTAAAGACAGGGGCACGCCCGGGGACCGGGGAGCTGTTTTTT. It yields the protein CASLKTGARPGTGELFF. The chain joins TRBV27 to TRBJ2-2; 8 bases fit TRBD1. This CDR3 region has 17 residues. Germline values: CDR1 MNHEY, CDR2 SMNVEV (reference sequence). V shed 8 bases and J 5 bases; nucleotides not matched to a gene: 16.

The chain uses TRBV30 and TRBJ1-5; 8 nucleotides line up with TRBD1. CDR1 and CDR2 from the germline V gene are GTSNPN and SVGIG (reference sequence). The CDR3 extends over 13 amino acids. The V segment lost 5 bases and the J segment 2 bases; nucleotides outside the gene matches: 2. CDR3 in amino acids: CAWAGGGNQPQHF. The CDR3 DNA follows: TGTGCCTGGGCAGGGGGCGGCAATCAGCCCCAGCATTTT.

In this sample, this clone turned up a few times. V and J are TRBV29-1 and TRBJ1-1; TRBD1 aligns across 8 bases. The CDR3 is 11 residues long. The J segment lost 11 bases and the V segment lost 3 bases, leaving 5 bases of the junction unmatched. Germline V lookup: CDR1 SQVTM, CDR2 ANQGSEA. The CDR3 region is CSVDPTGAAFF. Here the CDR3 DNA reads TGCAGCGTTGATCCGACAGGGGCCGCTTTCTTT.

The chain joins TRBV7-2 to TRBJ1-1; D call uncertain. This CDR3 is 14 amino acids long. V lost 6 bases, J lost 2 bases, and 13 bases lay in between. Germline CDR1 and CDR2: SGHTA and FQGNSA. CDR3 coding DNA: TGTGCCAGCAGTTACGGCCGGGCCAACACTGAAGCTTTCTTT. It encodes CASSYGRANTEAFF. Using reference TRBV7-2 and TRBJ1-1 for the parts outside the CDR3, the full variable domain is GAGVSQSPSNKVTEKGKDVELRCDPISGHTALYWYRQSLGQGLEFLIYFQGNSAPDKSGLPSDRFSAERTGGSVSTLTIQRTQQEDSAVYLCASSYGRANTEAFFGQGTRLTVV.

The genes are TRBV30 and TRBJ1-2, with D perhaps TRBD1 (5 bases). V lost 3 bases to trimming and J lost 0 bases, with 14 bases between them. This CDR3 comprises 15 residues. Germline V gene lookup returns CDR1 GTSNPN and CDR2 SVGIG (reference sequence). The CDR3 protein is CAWSRQSAANYGYTF. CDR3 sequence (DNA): TGTGCCTGGAGCAGACAGTCCGCGGCTAACTATGGCTACACCTTC. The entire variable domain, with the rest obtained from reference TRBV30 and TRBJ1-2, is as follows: SQTIHQWPATLVQPVGSPLSLECTVEGTSNPNLYWYRQAAGRGLQLLFYSVGIGQISSEVPQNLSASRPQDRQFILSSKKLLLSDSGFYLCAWSRQSAANYGYTFGSGTRLTVV.

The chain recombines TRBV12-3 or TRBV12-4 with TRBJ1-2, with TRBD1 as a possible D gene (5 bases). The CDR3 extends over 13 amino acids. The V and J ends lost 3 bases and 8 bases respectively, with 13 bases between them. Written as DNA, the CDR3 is TGTGCCAGCAGTTTCGGGGCCGAGGTCGGCTACACCTTC. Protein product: CASSFGAEVGYTF.

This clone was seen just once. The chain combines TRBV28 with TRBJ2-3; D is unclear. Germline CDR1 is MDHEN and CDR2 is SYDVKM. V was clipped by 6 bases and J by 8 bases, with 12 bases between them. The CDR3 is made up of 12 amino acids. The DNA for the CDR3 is TGTGCCAGCAGGGCCCGGACCGGTACGCAGTATTTT. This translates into CASRARTGTQYF. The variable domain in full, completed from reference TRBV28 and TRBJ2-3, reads DVKVTQSSRYLVKRTGEKVFLECVQDMDHENMFWYRQDPGLGLRLIYFSYDVKMKEKGDIPEGYSVSREKKERFSLILESASTNQTSMYLCASRARTGTQYFGPGTRLTVL.